What follows describes a single TCR beta chain. Antigen unknown. TCRdb's table, derived via immunoSEQ multiplex PCR, lists solely in-frame clones and lacks some. The sample shows a few hundred thousand clones, around 92% of them seen only once. J was trimmed by 7 bases and V by 0 bases; bases with no gene match: 6. The CDR3 runs to 16 residues. Germline lookup yields CDR1 LGHNA and CDR2 YSLEER. The data belong to a study of Ad26.COV2.S vaccination and SARS-CoV-2 variants. Study-wide context: Participants got Ad26.COV2.S intramuscularly, once or twice 56 days apart.

The study, taken as a whole, reports: There was a possibility that the TCR breadth and depth analyses underestimated total T cell responses. Substantial breadth was reported for post-vaccination spike-specific CD8+ and CD4+ T cells.

The treatment denotes: approximately 18 received Ad26.COV2.S at low or high dose, single or two shots; about 5 received placebo; per-sample allocation not given. Samples came from day 63 after the first vaccine or placebo injection. Donation was by an adult aged 18-55 years who was in Boston. The clonotype was recovered from a person aged 18-65 years who received the Ad26.COV2.S COVID-19 vaccine or a placebo. The material was peripheral blood, obtained in a trial of Ad26.COV2.S vaccine versus placebo. J is TRBJ2-2 and V is TRBV4-3; 9 bases are a match to TRBD2. CDR3 in DNA: TGCGCCAGCAGCCAAGAGCTCCCTAGCGGGGTCGGGGAGCTGTTTTTT. Translation gives CASSQELPSGVGELFF.